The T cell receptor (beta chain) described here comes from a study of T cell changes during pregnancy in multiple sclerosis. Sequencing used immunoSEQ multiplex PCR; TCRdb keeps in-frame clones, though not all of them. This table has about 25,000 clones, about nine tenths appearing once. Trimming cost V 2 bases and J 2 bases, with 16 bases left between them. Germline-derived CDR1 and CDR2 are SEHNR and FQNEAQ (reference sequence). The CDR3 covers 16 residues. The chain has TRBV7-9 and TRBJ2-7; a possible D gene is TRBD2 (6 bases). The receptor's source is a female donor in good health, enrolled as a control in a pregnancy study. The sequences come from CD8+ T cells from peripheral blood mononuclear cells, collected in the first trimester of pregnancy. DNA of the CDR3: TGTGCCAGCAGCTTACTCGGGGCCGGGACTCCCTACGAGCAGTACTTC. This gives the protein CASSLLGAGTPYEQYF.